This note documents a single T cell receptor beta chain sequence. Only in-frame clones appear in the TCRdb table, and some are missing; sequencing was by immunoSEQ multiplex PCR. The sample yields about 94,000 clones, around 94% seen once. The sample belongs to a study of siplizumab effects on memory and regulatory T cells. CDR1 is SGHRS and CDR2 is YFSETQ in the germline V gene. The CDR3 runs to 13 residues. Trimming shortened V by 1 base and J by 4 bases, and 5 bases separated the two germline ends. This clonotype was sampled from a human donor in good health. The source material was non-Treg CD4+ T cells sorted from blood. The chain couples TRBV5-1 to TRBJ1-4, with unresolved D. CDR3 amino acids: CASSLKVNEKLFF. The CDR3 DNA sequence: TGCGCCAGCAGCTTGAAGGTTAATGAAAAACTGTTTTTT.